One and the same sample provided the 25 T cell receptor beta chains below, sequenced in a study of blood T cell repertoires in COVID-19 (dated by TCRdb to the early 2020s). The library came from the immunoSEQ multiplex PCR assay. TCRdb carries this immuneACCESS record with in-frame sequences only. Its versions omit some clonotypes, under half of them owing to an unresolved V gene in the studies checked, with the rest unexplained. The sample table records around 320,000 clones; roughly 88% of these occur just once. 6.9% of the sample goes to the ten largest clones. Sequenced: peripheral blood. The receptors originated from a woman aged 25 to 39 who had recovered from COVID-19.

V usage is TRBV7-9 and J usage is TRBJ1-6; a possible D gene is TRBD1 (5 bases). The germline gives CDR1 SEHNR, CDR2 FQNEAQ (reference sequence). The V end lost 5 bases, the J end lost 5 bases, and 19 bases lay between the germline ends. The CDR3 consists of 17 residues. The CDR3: CASSDELRGLDNSPLHF. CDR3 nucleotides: TGTGCCAGCAGCGACGAGTTAAGGGGCCTGGATAATTCACCCCTCCACTTT.

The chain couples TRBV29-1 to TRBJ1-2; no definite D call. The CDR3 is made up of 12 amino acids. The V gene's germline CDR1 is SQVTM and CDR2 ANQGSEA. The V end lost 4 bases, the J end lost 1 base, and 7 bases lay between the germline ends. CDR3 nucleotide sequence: TGCAGCGTTGTCGCGGATAACTATGGCTACACCTTC. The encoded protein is CSVVADNYGYTF.

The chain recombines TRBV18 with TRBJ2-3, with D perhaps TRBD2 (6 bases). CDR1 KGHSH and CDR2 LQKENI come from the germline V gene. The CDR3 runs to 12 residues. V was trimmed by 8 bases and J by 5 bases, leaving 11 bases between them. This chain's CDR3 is CASAVGGDTQYF. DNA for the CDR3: TGTGCCAGCGCCGTGGGGGGAGATACGCAGTATTTT.

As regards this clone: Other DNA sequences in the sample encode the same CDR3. The CDR3 is CASSSQGARETQYF. The CDR3 coding sequence is TGTGCCAGTAGTTCACAGGGGGCGAGAGAGACCCAGTACTTC. The genes are TRBV19 and TRBJ2-5; 9 bases are shared with TRBD1. The CDR3 is made up of 14 amino acids. The ends lost 5 bases at V and 4 bases at J; junction bases unmatched: 5. Germline lookup yields CDR1 LNHDA and CDR2 SQIVND (reference sequence).

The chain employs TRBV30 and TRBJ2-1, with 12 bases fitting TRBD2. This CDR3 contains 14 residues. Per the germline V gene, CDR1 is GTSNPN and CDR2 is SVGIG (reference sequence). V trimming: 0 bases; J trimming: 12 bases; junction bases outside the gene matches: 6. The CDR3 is CAWSVLAGGAGQFF. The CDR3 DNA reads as TGTGCCTGGAGTGTACTAGCGGGGGGTGCGGGGCAGTTCTTC.

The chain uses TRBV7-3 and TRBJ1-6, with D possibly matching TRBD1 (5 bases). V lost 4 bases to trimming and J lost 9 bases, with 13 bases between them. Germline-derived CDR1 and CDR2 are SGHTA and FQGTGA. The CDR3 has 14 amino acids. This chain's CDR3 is CASSSLGGGSPLHF. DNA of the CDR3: TGTGCCAGCAGCTCACTCGGGGGAGGTTCACCCCTCCACTTT. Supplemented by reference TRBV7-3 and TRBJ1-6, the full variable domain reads GAGVSQTPSNKVTEKGKYVELRCDPISGHTALYWYRQSLGQGPEFLIYFQGTGAADDSGLPNDRFFAVRPEGSVSTLKIQRTERGDSAVYLCASSSLGGGSPLHFGNGTRLTVT.

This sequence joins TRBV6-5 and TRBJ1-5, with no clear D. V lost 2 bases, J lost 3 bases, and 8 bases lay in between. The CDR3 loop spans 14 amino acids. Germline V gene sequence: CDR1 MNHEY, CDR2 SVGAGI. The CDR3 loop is CASSYVRTNQPQHF. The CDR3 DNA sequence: TGTGCCAGCAGTTACGTCAGAACCAATCAGCCCCAGCATTTT.

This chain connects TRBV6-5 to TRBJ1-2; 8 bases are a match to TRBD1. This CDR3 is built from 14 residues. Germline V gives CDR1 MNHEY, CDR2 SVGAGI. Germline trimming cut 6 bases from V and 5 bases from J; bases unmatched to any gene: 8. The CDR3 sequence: CASSLGTGPYGYTF. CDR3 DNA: TGTGCCAGCAGCCTCGGGACAGGACCGTATGGCTACACCTTC.

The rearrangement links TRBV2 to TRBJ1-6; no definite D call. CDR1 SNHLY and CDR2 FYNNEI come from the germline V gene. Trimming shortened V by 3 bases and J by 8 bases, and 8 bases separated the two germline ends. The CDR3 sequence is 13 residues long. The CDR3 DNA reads TGTGCCAGCAGTGATAGGACTTATTCACCCCTCCACTTT. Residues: CASSDRTYSPLHF.

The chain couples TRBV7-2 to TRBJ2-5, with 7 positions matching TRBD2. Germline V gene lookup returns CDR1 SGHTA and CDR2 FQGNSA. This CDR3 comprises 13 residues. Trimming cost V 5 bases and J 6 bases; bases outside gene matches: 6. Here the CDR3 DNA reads TGTGCCAGCAGCGGACTAGTAACCCAGACCCAGTACTTC. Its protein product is CASSGLVTQTQYF.

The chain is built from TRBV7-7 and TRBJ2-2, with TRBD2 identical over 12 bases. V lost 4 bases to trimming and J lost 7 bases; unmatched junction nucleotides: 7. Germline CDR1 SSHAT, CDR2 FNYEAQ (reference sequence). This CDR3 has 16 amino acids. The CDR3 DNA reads TGTGCCAGCAGCTCCCGGACTAGCGGGGAGATCGGGGAGCTGTTTTTT. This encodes CASSSRTSGEIGELFF.

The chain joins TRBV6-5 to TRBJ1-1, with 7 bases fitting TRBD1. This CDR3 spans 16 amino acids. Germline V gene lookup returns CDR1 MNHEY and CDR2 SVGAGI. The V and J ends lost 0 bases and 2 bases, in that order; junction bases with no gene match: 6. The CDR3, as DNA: TGTGCCAGCAGTTACTCACCGGACAGGCCTAACACTGAAGCTTTCTTT. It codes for CASSYSPDRPNTEAFF.

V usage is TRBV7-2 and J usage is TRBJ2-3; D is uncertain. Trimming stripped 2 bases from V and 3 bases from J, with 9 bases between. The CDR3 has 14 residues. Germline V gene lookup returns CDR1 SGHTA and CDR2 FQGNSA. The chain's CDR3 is CASSLSAGTDTQYF. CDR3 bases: TGTGCCAGCAGCTTATCGGCCGGGACAGATACGCAGTATTTT.

The CDR3 DNA is TGTGCCAGCAGCCCTCAACGGGACAGCTATGGCTACACCTTC. This encodes CASSPQRDSYGYTF. The gene calls are TRBV7-2 and TRBJ1-2; 7 bases line up with TRBD1. The CDR3 extends over 14 amino acids. Germline V lookup: CDR1 SGHTA, CDR2 FQGNSA. Germline trimming cut 5 bases from V and 4 bases from J; bases unmatched to any gene: 7.

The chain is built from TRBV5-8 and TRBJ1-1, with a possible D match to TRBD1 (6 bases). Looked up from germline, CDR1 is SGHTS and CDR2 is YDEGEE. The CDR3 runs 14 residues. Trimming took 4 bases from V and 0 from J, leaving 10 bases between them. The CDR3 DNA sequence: TGTGCCAGCAGCCGGGACACTTTGAACACTGAAGCTTTCTTT. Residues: CASSRDTLNTEAFF.

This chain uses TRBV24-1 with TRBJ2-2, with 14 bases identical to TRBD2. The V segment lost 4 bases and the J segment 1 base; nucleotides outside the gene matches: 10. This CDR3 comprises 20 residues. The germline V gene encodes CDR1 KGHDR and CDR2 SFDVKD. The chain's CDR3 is CATSDPPGTSGGKNTGELFF. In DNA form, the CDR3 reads TGTGCCACCAGTGACCCCCCCGGGACTAGCGGGGGCAAGAACACCGGGGAGCTGTTTTTT.

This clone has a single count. The CDR3 DNA reads as TGCGCCAGCAGCTTGGAGCTGGGCGGGTCCTATAATTCACCCCTCCACTTT. Translating it yields CASSLELGGSYNSPLHF. J is TRBJ1-6 and V is TRBV5-1; D gene uncertain. Germline V gene sequence: CDR1 SGHRS, CDR2 YFSETQ. The V and J ends lost 0 bases and 1 base respectively, with 11 bases between them. The CDR3 covers 17 residues.

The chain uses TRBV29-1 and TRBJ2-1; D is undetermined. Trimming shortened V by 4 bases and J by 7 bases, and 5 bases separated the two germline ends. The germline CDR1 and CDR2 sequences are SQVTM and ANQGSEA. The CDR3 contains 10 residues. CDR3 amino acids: CSVANNEQFF. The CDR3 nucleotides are TGCAGCGTTGCAAATAATGAGCAGTTCTTC.

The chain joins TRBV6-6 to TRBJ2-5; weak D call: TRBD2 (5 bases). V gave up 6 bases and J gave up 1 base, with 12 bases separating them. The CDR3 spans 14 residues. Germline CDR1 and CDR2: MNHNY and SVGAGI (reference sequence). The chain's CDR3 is CASRSGALQETQYF. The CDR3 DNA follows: TGTGCCAGCAGGAGCGGCGCCCTCCAAGAGACCCAGTACTTC.

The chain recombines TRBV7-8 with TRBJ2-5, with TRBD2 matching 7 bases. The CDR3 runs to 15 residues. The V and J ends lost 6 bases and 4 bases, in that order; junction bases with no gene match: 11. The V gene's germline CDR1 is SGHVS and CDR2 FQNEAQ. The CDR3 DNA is TGTGCCAGCAGTCGTACCGAGGCTAGCGGAGAGACCCAGTACTTC. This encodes CASSRTEASGETQYF.

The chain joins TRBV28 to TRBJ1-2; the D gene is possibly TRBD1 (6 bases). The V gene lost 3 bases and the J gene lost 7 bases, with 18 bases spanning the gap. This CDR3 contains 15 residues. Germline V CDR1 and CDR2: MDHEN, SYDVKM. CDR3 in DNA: TGTGCCAGCAGTTTCCGGGTCAGGGGATTTTTTGGCTACACCTTC. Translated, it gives CASSFRVRGFFGYTF.

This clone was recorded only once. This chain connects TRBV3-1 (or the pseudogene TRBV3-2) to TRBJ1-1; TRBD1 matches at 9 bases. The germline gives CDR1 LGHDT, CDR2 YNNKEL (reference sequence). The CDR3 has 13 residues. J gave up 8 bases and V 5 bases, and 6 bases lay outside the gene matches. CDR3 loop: CASSARDREEAFF. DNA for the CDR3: TGTGCCAGCAGCGCTCGGGACAGGGAAGAAGCTTTCTTT.

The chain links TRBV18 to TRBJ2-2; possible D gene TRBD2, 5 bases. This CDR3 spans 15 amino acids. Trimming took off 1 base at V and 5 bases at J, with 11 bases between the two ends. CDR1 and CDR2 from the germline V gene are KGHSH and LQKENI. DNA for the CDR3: TGTGCCAGCTCACCACAGAGGGATCGTACCGGGGAGCTGTTTTTT. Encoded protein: CASSPQRDRTGELFF.

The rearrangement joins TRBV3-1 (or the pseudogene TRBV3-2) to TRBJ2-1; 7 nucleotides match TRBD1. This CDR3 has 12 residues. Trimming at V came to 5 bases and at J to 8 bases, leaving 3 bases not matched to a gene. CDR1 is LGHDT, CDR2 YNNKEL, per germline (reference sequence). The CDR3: CASSFTGDEQFF. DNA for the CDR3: TGTGCCAGCAGCTTCACAGGGGATGAGCAGTTCTTC.

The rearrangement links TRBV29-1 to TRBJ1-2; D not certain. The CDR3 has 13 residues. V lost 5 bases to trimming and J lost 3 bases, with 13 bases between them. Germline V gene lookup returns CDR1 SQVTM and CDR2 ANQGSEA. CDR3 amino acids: CSVYGFRHYGYTF. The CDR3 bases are TGCAGCGTTTACGGGTTCCGGCACTATGGCTACACCTTC. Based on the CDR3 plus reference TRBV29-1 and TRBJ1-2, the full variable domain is SAVISQKPSRDICQRGTSLTIQCQVDSQVTMMFWYRQQPGQSLTLIATANQGSEATYESGFVIDKFPISRPNLTFSTLTVSNMSPEDSSIYLCSVYGFRHYGYTFGSGTRLTVV.